The 27 T cell receptor beta chains listed next were all sequenced from one sample in a study of shared clonotypes between healthy human individuals. Sequencing used immunoSEQ multiplex PCR; TCRdb keeps in-frame clones, though not all of them. The top ten hold roughly 1.1% of the sample, which has some 1.5 million clones, 95% to 97% seen once. Source material: naive CD4+ T cells sorted from blood. The subset is: CD45RA+ positively selected. The receptors stem from a young man in good health.

The V and J genes are TRBV7-9 and TRBJ1-4; TRBD1 agrees at 10 bases. V lost 5 bases to trimming and J lost 4 bases; unmatched junction nucleotides: 10. The CDR3 has 17 residues. CDR1 is SEHNR and CDR2 is FQNEAQ in the germline V gene (reference sequence). DNA of the CDR3: TGTGCCAGCAGCCTAGGACAGGGGGACTACTTTAATGAAAAACTGTTTTTT. Amino acid sequence: CASSLGQGDYFNEKLFF.

The V and J genes are TRBV5-1 and TRBJ2-5; 9 bases map to TRBD2. V lost 7 bases, J lost 4 bases, and 11 bases stayed unmatched. CDR3 size: 15 residues. Germline-derived CDR1 and CDR2 are SGHRS and YFSETQ. In DNA, the CDR3 is TGCGCCAGCGGTCCGGTTAGCGGGAGTTCAGAGACCCAGTACTTC. Translation gives CASGPVSGSSETQYF.

The chain links TRBV9 to TRBJ1-1, with D possibly TRBD1 on 5 matching bases. V dropped 4 bases and J dropped 1 base, with 14 bases sitting between them. Looked up from germline, CDR1 is SGDLS and CDR2 is YYNGEE. The CDR3 runs to 15 residues. CDR3 region: CASSPRDAQNTEAFF. The CDR3 DNA sequence: TGTGCCAGCAGCCCCAGGGACGCCCAGAACACTGAAGCTTTCTTT.

This clone has just one count. The J gene is TRBJ2-7, the V gene TRBV7-9, with 7 bases fitting TRBD1. V was clipped by 3 bases and J by 0 bases; unmatched bases: 2. Looked up from germline, CDR1 is SEHNR and CDR2 is FQNEAQ (reference sequence). CDR3 size: 14 residues. The DNA of the CDR3 is TGTGCCAGCAGCTTGGGACAGTACTCCTACGAGCAGTACTTC. Translating gives CASSLGQYSYEQYF.

The CDR3 spells CATSRDRIGTGELFF. The CDR3 coding sequence is TGTGCCACCAGCAGAGACAGGATAGGCACCGGGGAGCTGTTTTTT. The chain links TRBV15 to TRBJ2-2; D is unresolved. This CDR3 region has 15 residues. CDR1 and CDR2 from the germline V gene are LNHNV and YYDKDF (reference sequence). Trimming removed 0 bases at V and 4 bases at J, with 9 bases between. The full variable domain, completed using reference TRBV15 and TRBJ2-2, is DAMVIQNPRYQVTQFGKPVTLSCSQTLNHNVMYWYQQKSSQAPKLLFHYYDKDFNNEADTPDNFQSRRPNTSFCFLDIRSPGLGDTAMYLCATSRDRIGTGELFFGEGSRLTVL.

About this clone: At the DNA level, this CDR3 is encoded by other sequences in the same sample as well. The J gene is TRBJ2-1, the V gene TRBV5-5; D uncertain. The CDR3 loop spans 15 amino acids. V lost 0 bases and J lost 1, with 8 bases in between. Germline CDR1 reads SGHKS; CDR2 reads YYEKEE (reference sequence). CDR3 in amino acids: CASSLGADSYNEQFF. In nucleotides, the CDR3 is TGTGCCAGCAGCTTGGGAGCAGATTCCTACAATGAGCAGTTCTTC.

Only one count was recorded for this clone. The chain couples TRBV14 to TRBJ2-7; D remains ambiguous. Germline CDR1 and CDR2: SGHDN and FVKESK. The CDR3 is 15 amino acids. Trimming cost V 0 bases and J 0 bases, with 9 bases left between them. CDR3 coding DNA: TGTGCCAGCAGCCAAGATCCCCCCCCCTCCTACGAGCAGTACTTC. Its protein is CASSQDPPPSYEQYF.

The V and J genes are TRBV27 and TRBJ2-7; no firm D call. The germline gives CDR1 MNHEY, CDR2 SMNVEV (reference sequence). V was shortened by 1 base and J by 2 bases, with 12 bases between the two germline ends. There are 15 residues in the CDR3. CDR3 amino acids: CASSLLGPATYEQYF. Here the CDR3 DNA reads TGTGCCAGCAGTTTATTAGGGCCCGCGACCTACGAGCAGTACTTC.

The chain has TRBV10-1 and TRBJ2-5; D assignment may be TRBD1 or TRBD2 (5 bases each). The CDR3 is 14 residues long. Trimming took off 0 bases at V and 9 bases at J, with 14 bases between the two ends. Germline CDR1 is WNHNN and CDR2 is SYGVQD (reference sequence). CDR3 nucleotides: TGCGCCAGCAGTGAGTCAGGGCCTATGGGGGCCCAGTACTTC. Its protein product is CASSESGPMGAQYF.

The table lists this clone with a few counts. V is TRBV9 and J is TRBJ1-3; D is uncertain. This CDR3 contains 13 residues. The germline V gene encodes CDR1 SGDLS and CDR2 YYNGEE. V lost 5 bases and J lost 9, with 15 bases in between. The CDR3 bases are TGTGCCAGCAGACCAACGGAGCTCGGCACCATATATTTT. Translating gives CASRPTELGTIYF. Drawing the rest from reference TRBV9 and TRBJ1-3, the complete variable domain is DSGVTQTPKHLITATGQRVTLRCSPRSGDLSVYWYQQSLDQGLQFLIQYYNGEERAKGNILERFSAQQFPDLHSELNLSSLELGDSALYFCASRPTELGTIYFGEGSWLTVV.

The V gene is TRBV28, the J gene TRBJ2-7; D is uncertain. The CDR3 has 13 residues. Deletions cut 6 bases from V and 2 bases from J, with 11 bases between. CDR1 and CDR2 from the germline V gene are MDHEN and SYDVKM. Written as DNA, the CDR3 is TGTGCCAGCAGGCACACCGTCACCTACGAGCAGTACTTC. This translates into CASRHTVTYEQYF.

The V call is TRBV12-5, the J call TRBJ2-1; a weak D match, TRBD1 (5 bases). Germline assignment: CDR1 LGHNT and CDR2 FRNRAP. The CDR3 has 15 amino acids. The V end lost 1 base, the J end lost 9 bases, and 16 bases lay between the germline ends. In DNA form, the CDR3 reads TGTGCTAGTGGTTTGGGGCAGGGTCGGAGTAGTGAGCAGTTCTTC. Protein product: CASGLGQGRSSEQFF.

Concerning this clone itself: Additional DNA sequences in this sample encode the identical CDR3. The chain recombines TRBV5-1 with TRBJ2-1, with a weak D call TRBD1 (6 bases). The CDR3 length is 15 residues. Per the germline V gene, CDR1 is SGHRS and CDR2 is YFSETQ. V was cut by 1 base and J by 4 bases, with 12 bases left in between. CDR3 residues: CASSLTGDNYNEQFF. In DNA form, the CDR3 reads TGCGCCAGCAGCTTGACCGGGGACAATTACAATGAGCAGTTCTTC. Combining the CDR3 with reference TRBV5-1 and TRBJ2-1 gives the whole variable domain KAGVTQTPRYLIKTRGQQVTLSCSPISGHRSVSWYQQTPGQGLQFLFEYFSETQRNKGNFPGRFSGRQFSNSRSEMNVSTLELGDSALYLCASSLTGDNYNEQFFGPGTRLTVL.

The count of this clone is one. J is TRBJ2-2 and V is TRBV6-1; possibly TRBD2 for D (5 bases). V was pared by 0 bases and J by 8 bases, with 7 bases between. The CDR3 contains 13 residues. From germline, CDR1 is MNHNS and CDR2 SASEGT. CDR3 amino acids: CASSEARAGELFF. The CDR3 coding sequence is TGTGCCAGCAGTGAAGCGAGGGCTGGGGAGCTGTTTTTT.

The genes are TRBV7-3 and TRBJ2-1; the D is unclear. The CDR3 is 13 amino acids. V lost 0 bases to trimming and J lost 14 bases, with 14 bases between them. Germline CDR1 and CDR2: SGHTA and FQGTGA. The CDR3 region is CASSLTSNSQEFF. The CDR3 coding sequence is TGTGCCAGCAGCTTAACGTCTAACAGCCAAGAGTTCTTC.

The chain recombines TRBV5-1 with TRBJ2-3; the D is unclear. Trimming took 1 base from V and 2 from J, leaving 14 bases between them. This CDR3 has 16 residues. Germline V gene data show CDR1 as SGHRS and CDR2 as YFSETQ. The CDR3 DNA reads as TGCGCCAGCAGCTTGCACCCCATCCCGAACACAGATACGCAGTATTTT. Translation gives CASSLHPIPNTDTQYF.

Details on this clone: This same CDR3 is encoded by further DNA sequences in the sample. The chain carries TRBV6-1 and TRBJ1-1, with D unclear. The CDR3 loop spans 15 amino acids. CDR1 MNHNS and CDR2 SASEGT come from the germline V gene. Trimming took off 6 bases at V and 1 base at J, with 15 bases between the two ends. The CDR3: CASSATSRGNTEAFF. In DNA, the CDR3 is TGTGCCAGCAGCGCGACGAGCCGGGGGAACACTGAAGCTTTCTTT.

The chain is built from TRBV6-6 and TRBJ1-2; tentative D call: TRBD1 (5 bases). The V and J ends lost 7 bases and 3 bases respectively, with 12 bases between them. Germline V gene data show CDR1 as MNHNY and CDR2 as SVGAGI (reference sequence). The CDR3 covers 13 residues. In nucleotides, the CDR3 is TGTGCCAGCACCCGGGGGAAGGACTATGGCTACACCTTC. The encoded protein is CASTRGKDYGYTF.

This clone was counted a single time. V is TRBV4-2 and J is TRBJ2-5; 13 bases fit TRBD2. The CDR3 contains 17 residues. V lost 1 base and J lost 4; bases outside the gene matches: 6. The germline V gene has CDR1 LGHNA and CDR2 YNFKEQ. This CDR3 is CASSQGPTSGRGETQYF. Here the CDR3 DNA reads TGTGCCAGCAGCCAAGGGCCCACTAGCGGGAGGGGAGAGACCCAGTACTTC.

CDR3 nucleotide sequence: TGTGCCAGCAGTCTCCCTAGGGGGAGCGACCGGGGCGGGGAGCTGTTTTTT. This encodes CASSLPRGSDRGGELFF. The J gene is TRBJ2-2, the V gene TRBV28, with D possibly TRBD1 on 6 matching bases. The length of the CDR3 is 17 residues. Germline CDR1 is MDHEN and CDR2 is SYDVKM. The germline V and J ends were trimmed by 5 bases and 7 bases, with 23 bases remaining between them.

This sequence joins TRBV10-1 and TRBJ2-1, with 15 bases matching TRBD2. CDR3 length: 17 amino acids. Germline assignment: CDR1 WNHNN and CDR2 SYGVQD (reference sequence). Germline trimming cut 4 bases from V and 10 bases from J; bases unmatched to any gene: 11. CDR3 sequence: CASSAGLAGGPSGEQFF. DNA for the CDR3: TGCGCCAGCAGTGCCGGACTAGCGGGAGGGCCGTCCGGGGAGCAGTTCTTC.

Concerning this clone itself: The sample carries other DNA sequences with the same CDR3. The rearrangement uses TRBV6-1 and TRBJ2-7; D is unclear. Germline values: CDR1 MNHNS, CDR2 SASEGT. The ends were cut back, 4 bases at V and 2 bases at J, with 3 bases in the middle. The CDR3 has 11 residues. This CDR3 reads CASSVTYEQYF. CDR3 bases: TGTGCCAGCAGTGTCACCTACGAGCAGTACTTC.

V and J are TRBV7-9 and TRBJ2-7; D perhaps matches TRBD1 (6 bases). Germline lookup yields CDR1 SEHNR and CDR2 FQNEAQ (reference sequence). Between the trimmed V and J ends, which lost 5 bases and 0 bases, there was a span of 14 bases. There are 15 residues in the CDR3. The CDR3: CASSVYQGTSYEQYF. The CDR3 region has the DNA TGTGCCAGCAGCGTATACCAGGGGACCTCCTACGAGCAGTACTTC.

The V and J genes are TRBV30 and TRBJ2-7; the D is unclear. The CDR3 extends over 12 amino acids. Germline V gene data show CDR1 as GTSNPN and CDR2 as SVGIG (reference sequence). Trimming pared 0 bases from V and 5 bases from J, leaving 8 bases between. The CDR3 protein is CAWSVVGHEQYF. The CDR3 DNA follows: TGTGCCTGGAGTGTAGTCGGGCACGAGCAGTACTTC. The whole variable domain, remainder taken from reference TRBV30 and TRBJ2-7, is SQTIHQWPATLVQPVGSPLSLECTVEGTSNPNLYWYRQAAGRGLQLLFYSVGIGQISSEVPQNLSASRPQDRQFILSSKKLLLSDSGFYLCAWSVVGHEQYFGPGTRLTVT.

The chain carries TRBV5-6 and TRBJ2-2; D may be TRBD1 (5 bases). Germline V gene data show CDR1 as SGHDT and CDR2 as YYEEEE. This CDR3 has 13 amino acids. The V end was cut by 1 base, the J end by 11 bases, with 12 bases between. The CDR3 reads CASSLPTEFELFF. The CDR3 DNA follows: TGTGCCAGCAGCTTGCCGACAGAGTTTGAGCTGTTTTTT.

The chain is built from TRBV29-1 and TRBJ2-3; 10 bases agree with TRBD2. CDR1 SQVTM and CDR2 ANQGSEA come from the germline V gene. This CDR3 has 15 residues. CDR3 residues: CGGPLAGGSTDTQYF. The CDR3 coding sequence is TGCGGAGGTCCTTTAGCGGGGGGTAGCACAGATACGCAGTATTTT.

The chain employs TRBV7-7 and TRBJ2-5, with D tentatively TRBD2 (6 bases). Trimming took 1 base from V and 7 from J, leaving 16 bases between them. This CDR3 is 15 amino acids long. Germline CDR1 is SSHAT and CDR2 is FNYEAQ (reference sequence). The CDR3 spells CASSLGGGLMGTQYF. The CDR3 DNA reads TGTGCCAGCAGCTTAGGAGGAGGGCTGATGGGGACCCAGTACTTC.